One sample yielded the 26 T cell receptor beta chains listed below, sequenced in a study of spatial heterogeneity in lung cancer. Time point indicated: blood at routine non-recurrence follow-up after resection. TCRdb recomputed calls from the 5' RACE reads with MiXCR, one row per CDR3 protein. The sample carries roughly 30,000 distinct CDR3 sequences, 8% to 13% recorded once. The sequencing used PBMCs, collected at follow-up. These receptors all come from a female donor with early-stage non-small cell lung cancer.

The V call is TRBV15, the J call TRBJ1-1; no firm D call. CDR3 size: 15 residues. Germline V gives CDR1 LNHNV, CDR2 YYDKDF (reference sequence). The V and J ends lost 1 base and 1 base respectively, with 10 bases between them. CDR3 loop: CATSRALIGNTEAFF. In DNA, the CDR3 is TGTGCCACCAGCAGAGCCCTTATTGGGAACACTGAAGCTTTCTTT.

This clonotype has more than one count but fewer than ten. This rearrangement joins TRBV12-3 or TRBV12-4 to TRBJ2-7, with 8 bases aligning to TRBD1. The junction had 13 bases not matched to a gene; V was cut back by 7 bases and J by 5 bases. This CDR3 region has 15 residues. The CDR3 DNA reads TGTGCCAGCACTTTCCCCGGACAGGGAATCGACGAGCAGTACTTC. Amino acids: CASTFPGQGIDEQYF.

In this sample, this clonotype turned up a few times. The J gene is TRBJ1-1, the V gene TRBV2, with unresolved D. Germline assignment: CDR1 SNHLY and CDR2 FYNNEI. V lost 7 bases, J lost 1 base, and 7 bases lay in between. The CDR3 covers 12 residues. The CDR3 DNA sequence: TGTGCCAGCACTAAGGGGAACACTGAAGCTTTCTTT. Protein: CASTKGNTEAFF. The whole variable domain, filled in from reference TRBV2 and TRBJ1-1, reads EPEVTQTPSHQVTQMGQEVILRCVPISNHLYFYWYRQILGQKVEFLVSFYNNEISEKSEIFDDQFSVERPDGSNFTLKIRSTKLEDSAMYFCASTKGNTEAFFGQGTRLTVV.

This clonotype has ten or more counts. The chain joins TRBV28 to TRBJ2-1; TRBD2 agrees at 10 bases. The CDR3 spans 12 residues. Unmatched junction bases numbered 3, after V lost 5 bases and J lost 11 bases. Germline CDR1 reads MDHEN; CDR2 reads SYDVKM. This chain's CDR3 is CASSGTSAKQFF. The DNA for the CDR3 is TGTGCCAGCAGTGGGACTAGCGCCAAGCAGTTCTTC.

This clonotype showed up many times. This chain connects TRBV28 to TRBJ2-3; D is ambiguous. Germline V CDR1 and CDR2: MDHEN, SYDVKM. V was pared by 2 bases and J by 3 bases, with 9 bases between. This CDR3 region has 14 residues. CDR3 bases: TGTGCCAGCAGTTTACCCCAAGGGACAGATACGCAGTATTTT. This gives the protein CASSLPQGTDTQYF.

This clonotype occurred many times. The V call is TRBV20-1, the J call TRBJ2-5; weak D call: TRBD2 (7 bases). CDR3 length equals 13 residues. From germline, CDR1 is DFQATT and CDR2 SNEGSKA (reference sequence). Trimming left V 6 bases short and J 3 bases short, with 14 bases between. CDR3 nucleotides: TGCAGTGCATCGCCGGGGGGCAAAGAGACCCAGTACTTC. Residues: CSASPGGKETQYF.

This clonotype was observed at least ten times. The chain carries TRBV20-1 and TRBJ1-5; tentative D call: TRBD1 (5 bases). Germline V gene data show CDR1 as DFQATT and CDR2 as SNEGSKA (reference sequence). This CDR3 region has 14 residues. V was clipped by 5 bases and J by 8 bases, with 19 bases between them. CDR3 DNA sequence: TGCAGTGCTCCGGTTATGGGGGGTAGTGAGCCCCAGCATTTT. This sequence encodes CSAPVMGGSEPQHF.

This clonotype showed up many times. The chain has TRBV6-1 and TRBJ1-1, with 8 bases lining up with TRBD1. After removal of 3 bases from V and 5 bases from J, the junction contained 8 bases not matched to a gene. This CDR3 spans 15 amino acids. Germline V gene lookup returns CDR1 MNHNS and CDR2 SASEGT. The CDR3 region has the DNA TGTGCCAGCAGTGACCGCGACAGGGGAGGAACTGAAGCTTTCTTT. It codes for CASSDRDRGGTEAFF.

This chain joins TRBV29-1 and TRBJ1-2; perhaps TRBD1 as D (6 bases). The CDR3 is 11 amino acids. Trimming took off 8 bases at V and 4 bases at J, with 11 bases between the two ends. The germline V gene has CDR1 SQVTM and CDR2 ANQGSEA. The CDR3 bases are TGCAGCATCCTCAGGGGCTATGGCTACACCTTC. As protein: CSILRGYGYTF. The entire variable domain, with the rest obtained from reference TRBV29-1 and TRBJ1-2, is as follows: SAVISQKPSRDICQRGTSLTIQCQVDSQVTMMFWYRQQPGQSLTLIATANQGSEATYESGFVIDKFPISRPNLTFSTLTVSNMSPEDSSIYLCSILRGYGYTFGSGTRLTVV.

CDR3 sequence reads: CASSLGPGEQYF. The DNA for the CDR3 is TGTGCCAGCAGCCTAGGCCCTGGCGAGCAGTACTTC. The chain recombines TRBV7-9 with TRBJ2-7; the D is unclear. V was shortened by 5 bases and J by 6 bases, with 11 bases between the two germline ends. The CDR3 contains 12 residues. Germline V gene lookup returns CDR1 SEHNR and CDR2 FQNEAQ (reference sequence).

This sequence joins TRBV2 and TRBJ2-1, with unresolved D. From germline, CDR1 is SNHLY and CDR2 FYNNEI. V shed 3 bases and J shed 7 bases, with 1 base lying between them. The CDR3 has 10 residues. The CDR3 DNA reads TGTGCCAGCAGTGAGAATGAGCAGTTCTTC. Amino acids: CASSENEQFF.

This clonotype was counted many times. The chain couples TRBV3-1 to TRBJ1-6, with 9 bases matching TRBD1. CDR3 size: 15 residues. CDR1 and CDR2 from the germline V gene are LGHDT and YNNKEL (reference sequence). V was clipped by 4 bases and J by 11 bases; unmatched bases: 9. The CDR3 bases are TGTGCCAGCAGCCCTGAGACAGGGGGGGTCCCACCCCTCCACTTT. Translation: CASSPETGGVPPLHF.

This clonotype was recorded many times. The rearrangement links TRBV11-2 to TRBJ2-7; D unresolved. The CDR3 totals 12 residues. The V end lost 5 bases, the J end lost 4 bases, and 9 bases lay between the germline ends. Germline CDR1 SGHAT, CDR2 FQNNGV. The CDR3 loop reads CASSGPQYEQYF. CDR3 coding DNA: TGTGCCAGCAGCGGGCCCCAATACGAGCAGTACTTC.

This clonotype was picked up many times. The rearrangement uses TRBV12-3 or TRBV12-4 and TRBJ2-4; D is possibly TRBD2 (5 bases). This CDR3 has 14 residues. V was clipped by 7 bases and J by 1 base, with 11 bases between them. CDR3 region: CASTLGGAKNIQYF. The CDR3 nucleotides are TGTGCCAGCACCCTGGGCGGGGCCAAAAACATTCAGTACTTC.

This clonotype occurred a few times. The chain has TRBV29-1 and TRBJ1-1; D remains ambiguous. The V and J ends lost 3 bases and 3 bases respectively, with 17 bases between them. CDR1 SQVTM and CDR2 ANQGSEA come from the germline V gene. The length of the CDR3 is 15 residues. DNA of the CDR3: TGCAGCGTTGACGGACGGGTGATGGCAGACACTGAAGCTTTCTTT. It codes for CSVDGRVMADTEAFF.

This clonotype was recorded at least ten times. V usage is TRBV29-1 and J usage is TRBJ2-7, with no clear D. Trimming pared 5 bases from V and 2 bases from J, leaving 10 bases between. The germline gives CDR1 SQVTM, CDR2 ANQGSEA. This CDR3 contains 12 residues. CDR3 loop: CSVSSSTYEQYF. CDR3 coding DNA: TGCAGCGTTTCGAGTTCCACCTACGAGCAGTACTTC.

The count of this clonotype is one. J is TRBJ2-7 and V is TRBV6-1; the match to TRBD1 covers 7 bases. With 1 base clipped from V and 2 bases from J, the junction kept 2 bases outside the gene matches. The CDR3 is 14 residues long. Germline V lookup: CDR1 MNHNS, CDR2 SASEGT. Here the CDR3 DNA reads TGTGCCAGCAGTGAAGGGCAGGGGGCCTACGAGCAGTACTTC. This encodes CASSEGQGAYEQYF.

The table lists this clonotype with a few counts. The rearrangement joins TRBV10-3 to TRBJ2-2, with D perhaps matching TRBD2 (6 bases). The CDR3 is made up of 16 amino acids. V lost 6 bases and J lost 8, with 22 bases in between. Germline V CDR1 and CDR2: ENHRY, SYGVKD. CDR3 DNA: TGTGCCATCAGGCAGAGCATGGCAGGGAGGAGTGGGGAGCTGTTTTTT. It specifies CAIRQSMAGRSGELFF.

V is TRBV28 and J is TRBJ1-2, with D perhaps matching TRBD1 (6 bases). The CDR3 is 13 residues long. Per the germline V gene, CDR1 is MDHEN and CDR2 is SYDVKM. V was clipped by 8 bases and J by 3 bases, with 13 bases between them. The CDR3 spells CASSRGGHYGYTF. CDR3 sequence (DNA): TGTGCCAGCTCCCGAGGGGGTCACTATGGCTACACCTTC.

Comments on this clonotype: This may be a read error: a much more frequent sequence differs by one nucleotide. The V gene is TRBV20-1, the J gene TRBJ2-3, with 8 bases lining up with TRBD2. This CDR3 spans 19 amino acids. Unmatched junction bases numbered 17, after V lost 3 bases and J lost 0 bases. CDR1 is DFQATT and CDR2 is SNEGSKA in the germline V gene (reference sequence). CDR3 in DNA: TGCAGTGCTAGTTCCGGGACTGGCGGGGGGTCCCCTAGCACAGATACGCAGTATTTT. Translated, it gives CSASSGTGGGSPSTDTQYF.

Ten or more counts support this clonotype. The chain couples TRBV7-6 to TRBJ2-3, with 7 nucleotides matching TRBD2. This CDR3 region has 16 residues. V lost 5 bases and J lost 2; bases outside the gene matches: 10. Germline CDR1 SGHVS, CDR2 FNYEAQ. DNA of the CDR3: TGTGCCAGCAGCCCTACCCCGGGGGGAACCACAGATACGCAGTATTTT. It codes for CASSPTPGGTTDTQYF.

This clonotype was counted at least ten times. This sequence joins TRBV7-6 and TRBJ2-7; D gene ambiguous. CDR3 length: 15 amino acids. Germline V CDR1 and CDR2: SGHVS, FNYEAQ. V shed 1 base and J shed 2 bases, with 12 bases lying between them. The CDR3 protein is CASSLEGKETYEQYF. The CDR3 nucleotides read TGTGCCAGCAGCTTAGAGGGAAAGGAAACCTACGAGCAGTACTTC.

This chain joins TRBV25-1 and TRBJ2-1; 10 nucleotides line up with TRBD1. The CDR3 consists of 16 residues. V shed 0 bases and J 9 bases; nucleotides not matched to a gene: 8. Germline CDR1 is MGHDK and CDR2 is SYGVNS. DNA of the CDR3: TGTGCCAGCAGTGAATATACCCCGGACAGGGGGTCTGAGCAGTTCTTC. Amino acid sequence: CASSEYTPDRGSEQFF. The full variable domain, with the rest looked up from reference TRBV25-1 and TRBJ2-1, is EADIYQTPRYLVIGTGKKITLECSQTMGHDKMYWYQQDPGMELHLIHYSYGVNSTEKGDLSSESTVSRIRTEHFPLTLESARPSHTSQYLCASSEYTPDRGSEQFFGPGTRLTVL.

This clonotype has a count of ten or more. CDR3 in DNA: TGTGCCAGCAGTCCTGGGACGGAATCCTACGAGCAGTACTTC. This encodes CASSPGTESYEQYF. V gene TRBV5-6 combines with J gene TRBJ2-7, with D perhaps given as TRBD1 or TRBD2 (5 bases each). With 5 bases removed from V and 1 base from J, the gap between germline ends came to 13 bases. This CDR3 has 14 amino acids. The V gene's germline CDR1 is SGHDT and CDR2 YYEEEE.

This rearrangement joins TRBV29-1 to TRBJ2-7, with 9 bases lining up with TRBD1. Germline trimming cut 4 bases from V and 5 bases from J; bases unmatched to any gene: 6. Germline CDR1 SQVTM, CDR2 ANQGSEA. CDR3 length: 13 amino acids. Here the CDR3 reads CSVVSTGGDEQYF. The CDR3 DNA sequence: TGCAGCGTTGTGAGCACAGGGGGCGACGAGCAGTACTTC.

This CDR3 reads CASSRGTFSYEQYF. CDR3 bases: TGTGCCAGCAGCCGCGGGACATTCTCCTACGAGCAGTACTTC. The rearrangement links TRBV3-1 to TRBJ2-7; D possibly uses TRBD1 or TRBD2 (6 bases each). Germline CDR1 LGHDT, CDR2 YNNKEL (reference sequence). This CDR3 has 14 amino acids. Between the trimmed V and J ends, which lost 4 bases and 0 bases, there was a span of 10 bases.